Listed below are T cell receptor beta chains from one sample, sequenced in a study of blood T cells in healthy people across ages. Via MiXCR, TCRdb re-called the 5' RACE reads, giving one row per CDR3 protein. The sample consists of just over 1 million distinct CDR3 sequences, 45% of them appearing once. The sequencing sample was made of blood. Receptors originate from a woman between 55 and 75 years old in good health. Each CDR3 is given with its conserved first and last residue.

j_call	v_call	cdr3_aa
TRBJ2-1	TRBV5-1	CASSSPPGTSGRVSYNEQFF
TRBJ2-1	TRBV19	CASSRGQGRTYNEQFF
TRBJ2-3	TRBV20-1	CSAEDGGISTDTQYF
TRBJ1-6	TRBV7-2	CASSLGGGAPLHF
TRBJ1-1	TRBV9	CAGSVESDRTSRTFF
NA	TRBV20-1	CSARGTGSNEQYF
TRBJ1-2	TRBV29-1	CSVEAGGANGYTF
TRBJ1-5	TRBV6-7	CASSYPSGRDQPQHF
NA	TRBV7-9	CASSLLDWTGEQYF
TRBJ1-2	TRBV4-2	CASSHDSGQADIYGYTF